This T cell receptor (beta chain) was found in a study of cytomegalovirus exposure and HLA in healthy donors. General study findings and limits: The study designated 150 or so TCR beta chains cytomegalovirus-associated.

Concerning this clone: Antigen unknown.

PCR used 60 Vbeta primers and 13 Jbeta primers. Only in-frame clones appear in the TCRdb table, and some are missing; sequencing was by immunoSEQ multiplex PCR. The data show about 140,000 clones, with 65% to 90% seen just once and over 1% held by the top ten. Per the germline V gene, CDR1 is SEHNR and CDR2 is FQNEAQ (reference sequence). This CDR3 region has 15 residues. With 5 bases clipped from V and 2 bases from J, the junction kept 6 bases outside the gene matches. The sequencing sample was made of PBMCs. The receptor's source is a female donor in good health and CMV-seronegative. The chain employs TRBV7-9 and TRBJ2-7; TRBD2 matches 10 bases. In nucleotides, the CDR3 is TGTGCCAGCAGCCCGGGGACTAGCGTTACCTACGAGCAGTACTTC. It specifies CASSPGTSVTYEQYF.